This T cell receptor beta chain was sequenced for a study of blood T cell repertoires in COVID-19. About the study: Acute and convalescent COVID-19 samples came from the United States, Italy and Spain.

Trimming removed 6 bases from V and 6 bases from J; junction bases left unmatched: 11. Germline V gene sequence: CDR1 MNHEY, CDR2 SMNVEV (reference sequence). The CDR3 is made up of 14 amino acids. Original processing methods: Nucleated cell number was recorded as an estimate derived from reference gene primer amplification. Assay used: immunoSEQ multiplex PCR; TCRdb lists only in-frame clones, some missing. Clone size and the V and J calls come from that table; the DNA yielded D and trimming. The sample yields about 300,000 clones, approximately 88% seen once. Sequenced input: peripheral blood. The TCR comes from a woman aged 25-40 years who had recovered from COVID-19. The rearrangement uses TRBV27 and TRBJ2-7; 7 bases line up with TRBD1. The CDR3 sequence: CASSPLDRESEQYF. Written as DNA, the CDR3 is TGTGCCAGCAGCCCTCTCGACAGGGAAAGCGAGCAGTACTTC.